Below are 2 T cell receptor beta chains sequenced from a single sample in a study of identical twins. TCRdb re-derived calls from the 5' RACE reads in MiXCR, one entry per CDR3 protein. The sample yields about 700,000 distinct CDR3 sequences, 5.5% to 7.5% seen once. Material for sequencing was naive T cells sorted from blood. The receptors shown here come from a man between 18 and 29 years old in good health.

In this sample, this clonotype turned up a few times. The rearrangement uses TRBV7-9 and TRBJ2-7, with D unresolved. With 5 bases removed from V and 0 bases from J, the gap between germline ends came to 14 bases. Germline V gene sequence: CDR1 SEHNR, CDR2 FQNEAQ (reference sequence). This CDR3 contains 15 residues. DNA of the CDR3: TGTGCCAGCAGCCCAGACATCACGTACTCCTACGAGCAGTACTTC. Translated, it gives CASSPDITYSYEQYF.

This clonotype turned up a few times. The chain couples TRBV6-5 to TRBJ2-3; D assignment may be TRBD1 or TRBD2 (5 bases each). Trimming removed 8 bases from V and 14 bases from J, with 20 bases in between. There are 12 residues in the CDR3. The germline V gene encodes CDR1 MNHEY and CDR2 SVGAGI. CDR3 in amino acids: CASSERGGSPYF. CDR3 DNA: TGTGCCAGCTCCGAAAGGGGCGGGTCCCCGTATTTT.